A selection of T cell receptor beta chains follows, all from one sample in a study of cytomegalovirus exposure and HLA in healthy donors. Method: immunoSEQ multiplex PCR; TCRdb's copy keeps in-frame clones and lacks some. The sample holds more than 150,000 clones, about 90% seen once. Sequencing was carried out using PBMCs. These receptors originate from a girl in the first two years of life in good health and CMV-seronegative. The CDR3 runs from the conserved cysteine through the conserved F or W. The order of the fields is D gene, clone size, J gene, V gene, CDR3 protein, CDR3 DNA. The D gene is left open where the match is weak. Clone size is shown for a subset of rows, as once, few, many or a class of expanded clone.

TRBD2	-	TRBJ2-1	TRBV10-1	CASSEAGGPNNEQFF	TGCGCCAGCAGTGAAGCGGGGGGGCCGAACAATGAGCAGTTCTTC
-	-	TRBJ2-1	TRBV14	CASSHFSGRTYNEQFF	TGTGCCAGCAGCCATTTCTCGGGAAGGACCTACAATGAGCAGTTCTTC
-	-	TRBJ2-7	TRBV6-6	CASSYSTTRLYEQYF	TGTGCCAGCAGTTACTCGACGACAAGGCTCTACGAGCAGTACTTC
-	once	TRBJ2-7	TRBV5-1	CASSLSGPQVEQYF	TGCGCCAGCAGCTTGTCCGGCCCGCAGGTCGAGCAGTACTTC
-	few	TRBJ2-3	TRBV4-1	CASSQIGTGDTQYF	TGCGCCAGCAGCCAAATTGGTACAGGGGATACGCAGTATTTT
TRBD1	-	TRBJ1-5	TRBV4-1	CASSHGTGGEQPQHF	TGCGCCAGCAGCCACGGGACAGGGGGTGAACAGCCCCAGCATTTT
TRBD1	-	TRBJ1-3	TRBV11-2	CASSLLLTGASGNTIYF	TGTGCCAGCAGCTTACTCCTCACAGGGGCCTCTGGAAACACCATATATTTT
-	-	TRBJ2-7	TRBV11-3	CASKATGSYEQYF	TGTGCCAGCAAGGCTACAGGGTCGTACGAGCAGTACTTC
-	-	TRBJ2-7	TRBV5-1	CASSLAGTAAYEQYF	TGCGCCAGCAGCTTGGCCGGGACTGCCGCCTACGAGCAGTACTTC
-	-	TRBJ2-1	TRBV6-5	CASSFSGVSEQFF	TGTGCCAGCAGTTTTTCGGGAGTATCTGAGCAGTTCTTC
-	once	TRBJ2-3	TRBV11-2	CASSLGSQGIGSDTQYF	TGTGCCAGCAGCTTAGGAAGTCAGGGAATCGGGTCAGATACGCAGTATTTT
TRBD1	-	TRBJ1-1	TRBV28	CASMGQGSSVARQKINTEAFF	TGTGCCAGCATGGGACAGGGAAGCTCGGTTGCAAGACAAAAGATAAACACTGAAGCTTTCTTT
-	-	TRBJ2-5	TRBV5-1	CASRTGSVQETQYF	TGCGCCAGCAGAACGGGATCAGTTCAAGAGACCCAGTACTTC
TRBD2	-	TRBJ2-5	TRBV7-8	CASSLGGTNQETQYF	TGTGCCAGCAGCTTAGGAGGGACTAACCAAGAGACCCAGTACTTC
TRBD2	few	TRBJ2-3	TRBV2	CAGGGPGTDTQYF	TGTGCCGGCGGGGGGCCTGGCACAGATACGCAGTATTTT
-	-	TRBJ1-5	TRBV16	CASSPQQANQPQHF	TGTGCCAGCAGCCCACAGCAGGCGAATCAGCCCCAGCATTTT
TRBD1	-	TRBJ1-5	TRBV19	CASSPQTGGGDQPQHF	TGTGCCAGTAGTCCCCAGACAGGGGGAGGGGATCAGCCCCAGCATTTT
TRBD1	-	TRBJ2-7	TRBV11-2	CASSLSRGQGSYEQYF	TGTGCCAGCAGCTTAAGTCGTGGACAGGGCAGTTACGAGCAGTACTTC
TRBD1	-	TRBJ2-3	TRBV5-1	CASSLAGTADTDTQYF	TGCGCCAGCAGCTTGGCGGGGACAGCTGACACAGATACGCAGTATTTT
-	-	TRBJ1-1	TRBV4-1	CASSQDCVAFF	TGCGCCAGCAGCCAAGATTGCGTAGCTTTCTTT
TRBD1	once	TRBJ2-1	TRBV10-3	CAISGGARTDRPSYNEQFF	TGTGCCATCAGTGGGGGTGCACGAACGGACAGGCCCTCCTACAATGAGCAGTTCTTC
TRBD2	-	TRBJ2-7	TRBV7-9	CASSTLGLASEQYF	TGTGCCAGCAGCACCCTAGGACTAGCTAGCGAGCAGTACTTC
TRBD1	-	TRBJ1-1	TRBV27	CASSLQGVVIGNTEAFF	TGTGCCAGCAGTTTACAGGGGGTAGTGATTGGGAACACTGAAGCTTTCTTT
-	-	TRBJ2-6	TRBV19	CASSAYSSGANVLTF	TGTGCCAGTAGTGCCTACTCCTCTGGGGCCAACGTCCTGACTTTC
-	-	TRBJ1-3	TRBV10-3	CAISGGGLGGNTIYF	TGTGCCATCAGCGGGGGGGGCCTGGGAGGAAACACCATATATTTT
-	-	TRBJ2-2	TRBV9	CASSVLVGENTGELFF	TGTGCCAGCAGCGTTCTAGTCGGGGAGAACACCGGGGAGCTGTTTTTT
-	-	TRBJ2-3	TRBV20-1	CSASGPDTQYF	TGCAGTGCGTCGGGTCCAGATACGCAGTATTTT
TRBD1	-	TRBJ1-4	TRBV15	CATSSSGQGSEKLFF	TGTGCCACCAGCTCATCGGGACAGGGGAGTGAAAAACTGTTTTTT
TRBD2	-	TRBJ2-5	TRBV7-9	CASSGTSGSSETQYF	TGTGCCAGCAGCGGTACTAGCGGGAGCTCAGAGACCCAGTACTTC
-	-	TRBJ1-5	TRBV19	CASSLPLGGQPQHF	TGTGCCAGTAGTCTCCCATTAGGGGGTCAGCCCCAGCATTTT
-	-	TRBJ2-7	TRBV25-1	CASSWEYEQYF	TGTGCCAGCAGTTGGGAGTACGAGCAGTACTTC
-	-	TRBJ1-1	TRBV30	CAWSVAGVAFF	TGTGCCTGGAGTGTAGCAGGGGTAGCTTTCTTT
-	-	TRBJ1-1	TRBV5-1	CASRGQGGMNTEAFF	TGCGCCAGCAGGGGCCAGGGCGGAATGAACACTGAAGCTTTCTTT
TRBD1	few	TRBJ2-7	TRBV6-6	CASRPTGPSSYEQYF	TGTGCCAGCAGACCGACAGGGCCCAGCTCCTACGAGCAGTACTTC
-	-	TRBJ1-1	TRBV25-1	CASSNTGGTEAFF	TGTGCCAGCAGTAATACAGGTGGTACTGAAGCTTTCTTT
-	-	TRBJ2-2	TRBV6-5	CASSHRSGELFF	TGTGCCAGCAGCCACAGGTCCGGGGAGCTGTTTTTT